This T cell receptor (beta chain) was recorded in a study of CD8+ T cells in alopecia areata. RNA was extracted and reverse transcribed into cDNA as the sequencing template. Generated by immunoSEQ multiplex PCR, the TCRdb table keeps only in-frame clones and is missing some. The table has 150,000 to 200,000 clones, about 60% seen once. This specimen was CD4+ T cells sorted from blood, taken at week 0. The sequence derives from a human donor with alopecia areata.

The CDR3 region is CASKSLAGTYEQYF. CDR3 in DNA: TGTGCCAGCAAATCCCTAGCGGGGACTTACGAGCAGTACTTC. V is TRBV2 and J is TRBJ2-7; TRBD2 matches at 9 bases. Germline-derived CDR1 and CDR2 are SNHLY and FYNNEI. Unmatched junction bases numbered 8, after V lost 7 bases and J lost 4 bases. The CDR3 length is 14 residues.